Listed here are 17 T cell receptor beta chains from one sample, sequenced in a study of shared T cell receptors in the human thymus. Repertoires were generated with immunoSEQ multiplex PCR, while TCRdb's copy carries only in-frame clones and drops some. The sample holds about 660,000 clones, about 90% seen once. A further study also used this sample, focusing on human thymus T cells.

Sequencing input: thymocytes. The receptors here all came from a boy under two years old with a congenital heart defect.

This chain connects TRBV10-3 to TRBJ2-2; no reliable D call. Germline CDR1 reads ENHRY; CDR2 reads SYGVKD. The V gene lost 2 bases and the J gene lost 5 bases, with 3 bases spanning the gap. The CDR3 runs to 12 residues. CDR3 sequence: CAISEETGELFF. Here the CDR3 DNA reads TGTGCCATCAGTGAGGAGACCGGGGAGCTGTTTTTT.

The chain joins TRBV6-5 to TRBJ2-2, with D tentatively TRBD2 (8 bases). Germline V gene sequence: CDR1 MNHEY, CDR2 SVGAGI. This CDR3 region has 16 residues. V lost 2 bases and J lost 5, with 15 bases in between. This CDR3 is CASSYVREGATGELFF. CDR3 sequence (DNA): TGTGCCAGCAGTTACGTCCGGGAGGGGGCTACCGGGGAGCTGTTTTTT.

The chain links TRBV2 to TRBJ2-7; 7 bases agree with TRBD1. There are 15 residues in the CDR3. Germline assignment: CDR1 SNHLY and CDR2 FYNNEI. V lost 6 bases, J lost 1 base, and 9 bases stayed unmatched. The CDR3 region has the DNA TGTGCCAGCAGCGAGACAGGGAACCTGTCCTACGAGCAGTACTTC. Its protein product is CASSETGNLSYEQYF.

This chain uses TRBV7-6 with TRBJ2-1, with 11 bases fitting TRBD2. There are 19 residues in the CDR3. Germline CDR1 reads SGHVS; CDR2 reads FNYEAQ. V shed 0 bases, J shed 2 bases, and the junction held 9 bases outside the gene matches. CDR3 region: CASSLARLAGGWTYNEQFF. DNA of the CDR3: TGTGCCAGCAGCTTAGCCAGGCTAGCGGGAGGTTGGACCTACAATGAGCAGTTCTTC.

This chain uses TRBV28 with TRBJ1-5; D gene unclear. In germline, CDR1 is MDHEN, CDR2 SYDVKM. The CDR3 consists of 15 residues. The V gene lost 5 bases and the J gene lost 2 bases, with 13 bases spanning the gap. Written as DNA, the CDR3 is TGTGCCAGCAGTCCCGGGATGTGGGGCAATCAGCCCCAGCATTTT. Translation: CASSPGMWGNQPQHF.

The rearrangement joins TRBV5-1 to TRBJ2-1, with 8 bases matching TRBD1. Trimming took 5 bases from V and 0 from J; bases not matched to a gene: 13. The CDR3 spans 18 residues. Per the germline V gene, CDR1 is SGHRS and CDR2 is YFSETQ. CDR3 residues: CASRVVGDRLYSYNEQFF. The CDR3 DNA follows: TGCGCCAGCAGGGTCGTTGGGGACAGGCTTTACTCCTACAATGAGCAGTTCTTC.

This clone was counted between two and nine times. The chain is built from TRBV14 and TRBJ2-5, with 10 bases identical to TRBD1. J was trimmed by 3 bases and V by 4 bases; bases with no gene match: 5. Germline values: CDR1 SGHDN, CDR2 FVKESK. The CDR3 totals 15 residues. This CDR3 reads CASSPLDRGEETQYF. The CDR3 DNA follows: TGTGCCAGCAGCCCCTTGGACAGGGGGGAAGAGACCCAGTACTTC.

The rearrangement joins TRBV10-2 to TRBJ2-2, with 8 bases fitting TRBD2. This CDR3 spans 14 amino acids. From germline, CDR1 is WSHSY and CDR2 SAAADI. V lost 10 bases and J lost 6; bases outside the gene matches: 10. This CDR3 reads CAILSGSPPGELFF. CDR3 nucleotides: TGCGCCATCCTAAGCGGGAGTCCCCCCGGGGAGCTGTTTTTT.

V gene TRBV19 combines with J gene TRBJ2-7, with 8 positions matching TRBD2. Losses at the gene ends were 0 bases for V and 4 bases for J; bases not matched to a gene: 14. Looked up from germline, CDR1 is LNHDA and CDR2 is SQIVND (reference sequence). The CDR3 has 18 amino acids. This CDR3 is CASSIDLSISGSLYEQYF. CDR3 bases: TGTGCCAGTAGTATAGATCTTTCGATCAGCGGGAGTTTATACGAGCAGTACTTC.

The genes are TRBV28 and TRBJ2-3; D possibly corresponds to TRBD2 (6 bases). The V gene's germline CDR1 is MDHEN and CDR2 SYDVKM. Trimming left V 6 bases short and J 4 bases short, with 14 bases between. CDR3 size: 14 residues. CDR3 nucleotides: TGTGCCAGCAGAACGGGGGTTACCTCAGATACGCAGTATTTT. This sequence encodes CASRTGVTSDTQYF. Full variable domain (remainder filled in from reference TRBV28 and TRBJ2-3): DVKVTQSSRYLVKRTGEKVFLECVQDMDHENMFWYRQDPGLGLRLIYFSYDVKMKEKGDIPEGYSVSREKKERFSLILESASTNQTSMYLCASRTGVTSDTQYFGPGTRLTVL.

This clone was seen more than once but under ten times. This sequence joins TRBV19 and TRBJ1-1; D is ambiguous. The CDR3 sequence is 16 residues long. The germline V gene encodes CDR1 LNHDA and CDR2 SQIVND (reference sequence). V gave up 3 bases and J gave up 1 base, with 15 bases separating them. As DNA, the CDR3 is TGTGCCAGTAGTATCCTCCCAACAGTCAAGAACACTGAAGCTTTCTTT. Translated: CASSILPTVKNTEAFF.

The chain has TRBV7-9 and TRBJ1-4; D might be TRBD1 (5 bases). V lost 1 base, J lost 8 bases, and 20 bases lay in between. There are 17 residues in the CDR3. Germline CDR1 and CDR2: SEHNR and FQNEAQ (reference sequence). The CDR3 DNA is TGTGCCAGCAGCTTAGTATGGTTACGGGGGGTTCGGGAAAAACTGTTTTTT. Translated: CASSLVWLRGVREKLFF.

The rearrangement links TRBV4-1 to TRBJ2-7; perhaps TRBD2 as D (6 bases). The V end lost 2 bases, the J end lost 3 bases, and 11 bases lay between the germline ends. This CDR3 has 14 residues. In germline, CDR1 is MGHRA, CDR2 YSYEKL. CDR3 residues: CASSQHRDFYEQYF. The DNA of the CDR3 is TGCGCCAGCAGCCAACACCGGGACTTCTACGAGCAGTACTTC.

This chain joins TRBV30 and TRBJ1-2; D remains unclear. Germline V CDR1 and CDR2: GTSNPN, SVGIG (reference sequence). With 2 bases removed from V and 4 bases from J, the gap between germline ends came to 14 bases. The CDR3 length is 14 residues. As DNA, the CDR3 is TGTGCCTGGAGTCCTCACGGGAGCTTCTATGGCTACACCTTC. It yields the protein CAWSPHGSFYGYTF.

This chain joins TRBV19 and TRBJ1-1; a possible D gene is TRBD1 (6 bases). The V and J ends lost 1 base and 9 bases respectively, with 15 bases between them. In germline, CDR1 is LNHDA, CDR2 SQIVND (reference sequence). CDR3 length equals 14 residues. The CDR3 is CASSIVTGFRKAFF. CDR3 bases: TGTGCCAGTAGTATAGTTACAGGGTTCCGCAAAGCTTTCTTT.

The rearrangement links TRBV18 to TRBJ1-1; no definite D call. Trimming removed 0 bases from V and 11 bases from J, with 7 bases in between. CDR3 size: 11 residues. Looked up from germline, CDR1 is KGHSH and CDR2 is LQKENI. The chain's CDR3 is CASSPPPGAFF. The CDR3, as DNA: TGTGCCAGCTCACCACCTCCGGGGGCTTTCTTT.

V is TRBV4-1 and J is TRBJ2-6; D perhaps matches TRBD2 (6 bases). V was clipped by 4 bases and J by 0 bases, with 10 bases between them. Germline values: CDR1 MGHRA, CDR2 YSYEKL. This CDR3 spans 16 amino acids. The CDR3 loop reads CASSPGLISGANVLTF. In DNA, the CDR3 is TGCGCCAGCAGCCCGGGACTTATCTCTGGGGCCAACGTCCTGACTTTC.